A single sample gave rise to the 26 T cell receptor beta chains below, sequenced in a study of a mutant IDH1 vaccine in newly diagnosed glioma. Time point specified: baseline, week 1 (first vaccination visit). The treatment was: pre-vaccination baseline after standard-of-care therapy. Repertoires were generated with immunoSEQ multiplex PCR, while TCRdb's copy carries only in-frame clones and drops some. This table holds some 15,000 clones, 85% to 90% found once. The specimen comprised PBMCs, sampled from a glioma patient treated with radiotherapy, temozolomide or both. The receptors shown here come from a woman aged 40-49 years with glioma. Some clones in this sample may be carry-over from other donors' samples.

The chain uses TRBV5-1 and TRBJ2-5; D is uncertain. CDR1 and CDR2 from the germline V gene are SGHRS and YFSETQ. V shed 2 bases and J shed 1 base, with 3 bases lying between them. The CDR3 runs to 12 residues. This chain's CDR3 is CASSLVQETQYF. CDR3 nucleotide sequence: TGCGCCAGCAGCTTAGTCCAAGAGACCCAGTACTTC.

This clone was detected once. CDR3 amino acids: CASSEMRQGDQPQHF. In DNA, the CDR3 is TGTGCCAGCAGTGAAATGCGACAGGGCGATCAGCCCCAGCATTTT. This sequence joins TRBV6-1 and TRBJ1-5, with 7 bases lining up with TRBD1. The CDR3 extends over 15 amino acids. CDR1 and CDR2 from the germline V gene are MNHNS and SASEGT. Germline trimming cut 2 bases from V and 5 bases from J; bases unmatched to any gene: 6.

The chain is built from TRBV9 and TRBJ1-1; D gene unclear. Trimming left V 4 bases short and J 1 base short, with 14 bases between. The germline V gene has CDR1 SGDLS and CDR2 YYNGEE. The CDR3 length is 15 residues. The CDR3: CASSPLGLKNTEAFF. The CDR3 nucleotides are TGTGCCAGCAGCCCCCTGGGCCTTAAGAACACTGAAGCTTTCTTT.

This chain links TRBV7-9 with TRBJ2-7; 9 bases match TRBD2. The germline V gene has CDR1 SEHNR and CDR2 FQNEAQ (reference sequence). J gave up 0 bases and V 4 bases, and 1 base lay outside the gene matches. The CDR3 contains 14 residues. DNA for the CDR3: TGTGCCAGCAGCTCGACTAGCGGCTCCTACGAGCAGTACTTC. Translating gives CASSSTSGSYEQYF.

The chain employs TRBV7-9 and TRBJ2-1; D uncertain. Per germline, CDR1 SEHNR and CDR2 FQNEAQ (reference sequence). V was trimmed by 7 bases and J by 6 bases, leaving 7 bases between them. This CDR3 contains 11 residues. The DNA of the CDR3 is TGTGCCAGCACCCTAACCAATGAGCAGTTCTTC. This translates into CASTLTNEQFF.

A word on this clone: The junction departs from the called germline gene at one end, perhaps through a read error. The chain joins TRBV7-7 to TRBJ2-7; 7 bases are a match to TRBD1. Germline CDR1 and CDR2: SSHAT and FNYEAQ (reference sequence). The CDR3 runs 13 residues. In DNA, the CDR3 is TGTGCTAGCAGCTCACAGGGGCCCTACGAGCAGTACTTC. This gives the protein CASSSQGPYEQYF.

This clone was detected a few times. V gene TRBV2 combines with J gene TRBJ1-1; D gene ambiguous. Germline values: CDR1 SNHLY, CDR2 FYNNEI. CDR3 length equals 14 residues. The ends were cut back, 7 bases at V and 0 bases at J, with 12 bases in the middle. CDR3 bases: TGTGCCAGCAATAACGGAGCAGTGAACACTGAAGCTTTCTTT. It codes for CASNNGAVNTEAFF.

V and J are TRBV27 and TRBJ2-7, with D tentatively TRBD2 (5 bases). Trimming cost V 2 bases and J 6 bases, with 11 bases left between them. The CDR3 contains 13 residues. Germline lookup yields CDR1 MNHEY and CDR2 SMNVEV (reference sequence). CDR3 in amino acids: CASSLRSGSEQYF. The CDR3, as DNA: TGTGCCAGCAGTTTAAGGAGCGGAAGCGAGCAGTACTTC.

In DNA form, the CDR3 reads TGTGCCTGGAGTCTATTATACGAGCAGTACTTC. This gives the protein CAWSLLYEQYF. The gene calls are TRBV30 and TRBJ2-7; no reliable D call. V lost 2 bases and J lost 4, with 6 bases in between. There are 11 residues in the CDR3. CDR1 and CDR2 from the germline V gene are GTSNPN and SVGIG (reference sequence).

The CDR3: CACVQMNTEAFF. In DNA, the CDR3 is TGTGCCTGCGTACAGATGAACACTGAAGCTTTCTTT. The rearrangement joins TRBV30 to TRBJ1-1; D is unresolved. Germline CDR1 is GTSNPN and CDR2 is SVGIG (reference sequence). V was cut by 6 bases and J by 0 bases, with 8 bases left in between. The CDR3 has 12 residues.

The chain links TRBV19 to TRBJ2-6; D might be TRBD1 (5 bases). Germline CDR1 LNHDA, CDR2 SQIVND (reference sequence). The CDR3 consists of 15 residues. Trimming removed 8 bases at V and 4 bases at J, with 15 bases between. As DNA, the CDR3 is TGTGCCAGTGTAGGGGATTGGGCCGGGGCCAACGTCCTGACTTTC. It is translated as CASVGDWAGANVLTF.

The V call is TRBV30, the J call TRBJ2-5; D is unclear. CDR3 length equals 11 residues. V was shortened by 6 bases and J by 5 bases, with 10 bases between the two germline ends. In germline, CDR1 is GTSNPN, CDR2 SVGIG (reference sequence). This CDR3 is CACKLVETQYF. The CDR3 DNA reads as TGTGCCTGCAAACTCGTGGAGACCCAGTACTTC.

The V gene is TRBV5-1, the J gene TRBJ2-3; the match to TRBD2 covers 8 bases. The CDR3 is 15 residues long. V lost 5 bases, J lost 0 bases, and 5 bases stayed unmatched. In germline, CDR1 is SGHRS, CDR2 YFSETQ. The CDR3 loop reads CASRRGGTSTDTQYF. DNA for the CDR3: TGCGCCAGCAGACGGGGGGGGACTAGCACAGATACGCAGTATTTT.

This chain joins TRBV19 and TRBJ1-1; no definite D call. Trimming removed 7 bases from V and 1 base from J, with 16 bases in between. The CDR3 is made up of 15 amino acids. Germline CDR1 is LNHDA and CDR2 is SQIVND (reference sequence). The CDR3 reads CASMIPTRGNTEAFF. As DNA, the CDR3 is TGTGCCAGTATGATCCCGACTCGGGGGAACACTGAAGCTTTCTTT.

The chain has TRBV2 and TRBJ2-5; 8 bases line up with TRBD2. The CDR3 extends over 13 amino acids. V lost 6 bases and J lost 5; bases outside the gene matches: 5. The germline V gene encodes CDR1 SNHLY and CDR2 FYNNEI. CDR3 nucleotide sequence: TGTGCCAGCAGCGTAGCGGGGTGGGAGACCCAGTACTTC. Translation gives CASSVAGWETQYF.

This chain links TRBV27 with TRBJ1-3; D possibly corresponds to TRBD1 (5 bases). CDR1 is MNHEY and CDR2 is SMNVEV in the germline V gene (reference sequence). Trimming shortened V by 3 bases and J by 2 bases, and 8 bases separated the two germline ends. This CDR3 spans 14 amino acids. CDR3 nucleotide sequence: TGTGCCAGCAGTTTTGGGGGAGCTGGAAACACCATATATTTT. It is translated as CASSFGGAGNTIYF.

The rearrangement links TRBV2 to TRBJ1-1, with D hard to call. Germline V gene lookup returns CDR1 SNHLY and CDR2 FYNNEI. This CDR3 has 11 amino acids. The V end lost 8 bases, the J end lost 5 bases, and 9 bases lay between the germline ends. Written as DNA, the CDR3 is TGTGCCAGCGCCTGGGAGACTGAAGCTTTCTTT. Encoded protein: CASAWETEAFF.

The chain combines TRBV7-9 with TRBJ1-2, with D possibly matching TRBD1 (5 bases). The CDR3 totals 14 residues. CDR1 is SEHNR, CDR2 FQNEAQ, per germline (reference sequence). Deletions cut 5 bases from V and 6 bases from J, with 16 bases between. The CDR3 nucleotides are TGTGCCAGCAGCCCAGACAGTATCATAGATGGCTACACCTTC. Translating gives CASSPDSIIDGYTF.

The gene calls are TRBV30 and TRBJ2-7; 13 bases line up with TRBD2. This CDR3 is 16 amino acids long. J gave up 2 bases and V 1 base, and 5 bases lay outside the gene matches. CDR1 GTSNPN and CDR2 SVGIG come from the germline V gene (reference sequence). The CDR3 DNA sequence: TGTGCCTGGAGTGAACCGGGACTAGCGGGGACCTACGAGCAGTACTTC. Its protein product is CAWSEPGLAGTYEQYF. Looking up the rest from reference TRBV30 and TRBJ2-7 gives the full variable domain: SQTIHQWPATLVQPVGSPLSLECTVEGTSNPNLYWYRQAAGRGLQLLFYSVGIGQISSEVPQNLSASRPQDRQFILSSKKLLLSDSGFYLCAWSEPGLAGTYEQYFGPGTRLTVT.

The gene calls are TRBV7-8 and TRBJ2-5; no reliable D call. The CDR3 is made up of 13 amino acids. V shed 1 base and J shed 5 bases, with 8 bases lying between them. Germline loops: CDR1 SGHVS, CDR2 FQNEAQ. CDR3 sequence: CASSLEIRETQYF. DNA for the CDR3: TGTGCCAGCAGCTTAGAGATTCGGGAGACCCAGTACTTC.

The sample holds a few counts of this clone. The genes are TRBV7-9 and TRBJ1-1; D is possibly TRBD1 (5 bases). This CDR3 contains 15 residues. Trimming took 3 bases from V and 0 from J, leaving 11 bases between them. Germline loops: CDR1 SEHNR, CDR2 FQNEAQ (reference sequence). CDR3 loop: CASSLGQTMNTEAFF. The CDR3 region has the DNA TGTGCCAGCAGCTTGGGGCAGACCATGAACACTGAAGCTTTCTTT.

J is TRBJ1-1 and V is TRBV13; 10 nucleotides align to TRBD1. Germline V CDR1 and CDR2: PRHDT, FYEKMQ (reference sequence). This CDR3 spans 16 amino acids. Trimming removed 5 bases from V and 5 bases from J; junction bases left unmatched: 11. The CDR3 DNA sequence: TGTGCCAGCAGCAACGAGGGGGACAGGGGACAGACTGAAGCTTTCTTT. The encoded protein is CASSNEGDRGQTEAFF.

V and J are TRBV15 and TRBJ1-4; the D gene is possibly TRBD1 (5 bases). The V gene's germline CDR1 is LNHNV and CDR2 YYDKDF (reference sequence). Trimming took 1 base from V and 5 from J, leaving 14 bases between them. This CDR3 has 16 amino acids. CDR3 loop: CATSRARGVTNEKLFF. CDR3 in DNA: TGTGCCACCAGCAGAGCCCGGGGGGTGACAAATGAAAAACTGTTTTTT.

The J gene is TRBJ2-7, the V gene TRBV5-1; 7 bases are shared with TRBD2. The CDR3 is 16 amino acids. Trimming removed 4 bases from V and 9 bases from J; junction bases left unmatched: 19. The V gene's germline CDR1 is SGHRS and CDR2 YFSETQ. The CDR3, as DNA: TGCGCCAGCAGCCTTTGGGGGGGGACGGACCCCTTGGGGCAGTACTTC. This translates into CASSLWGGTDPLGQYF. The whole variable domain, remainder taken from reference TRBV5-1 and TRBJ2-7, is KAGVTQTPRYLIKTRGQQVTLSCSPISGHRSVSWYQQTPGQGLQFLFEYFSETQRNKGNFPGRFSGRQFSNSRSEMNVSTLELGDSALYLCASSLWGGTDPLGQYFGPGTRLTVT.

V usage is TRBV27 and J usage is TRBJ1-1; 7 bases are shared with TRBD1. The trim removed 6 bases at V and 3 bases at J, leaving 1 base unmatched. Per the germline V gene, CDR1 is MNHEY and CDR2 is SMNVEV (reference sequence). The CDR3 sequence is 12 residues long. The CDR3 is CASRTGYTEAFF. As DNA, the CDR3 is TGTGCCAGCAGGACAGGGTACACTGAAGCTTTCTTT.

This clone was observed once. The V call is TRBV18, the J call TRBJ1-5; the match to TRBD1 covers 8 bases. The CDR3 runs 16 residues. V trimming: 3 bases; J trimming: 7 bases; junction bases outside the gene matches: 11. Looked up from germline, CDR1 is KGHSH and CDR2 is LQKENI. CDR3 sequence (DNA): TGTGCCAGCTCACCTACCAAGGACAGGGCGAGACAGCCCCAGCATTTT. Amino acid sequence: CASSPTKDRARQPQHF.